Below, one TCR beta chain is given with its context. The target antigen is unknown. The data originate from a study of graft-versus-host responses after intestinal transplantation. Study-level information: Recipients received multivisceral, liver-intestinal, or isolated intestinal transplants. Induction with anti-thymocyte globulin, then tacrolimus and steroids for about 3 years, was given to all recipients.

Study-wide findings and caveats: In recipient marrow, GvH clones were found, and some appeared first in ileum or blood. In patients with graft-donor T cell macrochimerism, allograft graft-versus-host to host-versus-graft clonal ratios were high.

Trimming removed 3 bases from V and 0 bases from J, with 8 bases in between. Germline V gives CDR1 LNHDA, CDR2 SQIVND (reference sequence). This CDR3 has 15 residues. Data came from immunoSEQ multiplex PCR; TCRdb stores just in-frame clones and leaves some out. The sample consists of tens of thousands of clones, roughly nine tenths of them appearing once. The source of this sequence is a human donor who received an intestinal transplant. V gene TRBV19 combines with J gene TRBJ2-2, with TRBD2 as a possible D gene (6 bases). The sample consisted of unstimulated CD8+ T cells sorted from spleen or lymph node cells, taken before intestinal transplant. In DNA form, the CDR3 reads TGTGCCAGTAGTATCGGAGGGACGAACACCGGGGAGCTGTTTTTT. Amino acids: CASSIGGTNTGELFF.